This T cell receptor (beta chain) was sequenced during a study of cytomegalovirus exposure and HLA in healthy donors. Whole-study context: The same platform as the approximately 670 first-cohort repertoires was used for the 120 validation repertoires, a later analysis reported.

Assay: immunoSEQ multiplex PCR; the TCRdb copy retains only in-frame clones and omits some. The table records around 130,000 clones, around nine tenths of them present only once. The V and J ends lost 5 bases and 0 bases respectively, with 9 bases between them. This CDR3 comprises 14 residues. The germline CDR1 and CDR2 sequences are KGHSH and LQKENI. This TCR came from a young man in good health and CMV-seronegative. The rearrangement joins TRBV18 to TRBJ2-3; D might be TRBD1 (5 bases). The material sequenced was PBMCs. CDR3 in amino acids: CASSSDRSTDTQYF. As DNA, the CDR3 is TGTGCCAGCTCAAGCGACAGAAGCACAGATACGCAGTATTTT. The full variable domain, with the rest looked up from reference TRBV18 and TRBJ2-3, is NAGVMQNPRHLVRRRGQEARLRCSPMKGHSHVYWYRQLPEEGLKFMVYLQKENIIDESGMPKERFSAEFPKEGPSILRIQQVVRGDSAAYFCASSSDRSTDTQYFGPGTRLTVL.